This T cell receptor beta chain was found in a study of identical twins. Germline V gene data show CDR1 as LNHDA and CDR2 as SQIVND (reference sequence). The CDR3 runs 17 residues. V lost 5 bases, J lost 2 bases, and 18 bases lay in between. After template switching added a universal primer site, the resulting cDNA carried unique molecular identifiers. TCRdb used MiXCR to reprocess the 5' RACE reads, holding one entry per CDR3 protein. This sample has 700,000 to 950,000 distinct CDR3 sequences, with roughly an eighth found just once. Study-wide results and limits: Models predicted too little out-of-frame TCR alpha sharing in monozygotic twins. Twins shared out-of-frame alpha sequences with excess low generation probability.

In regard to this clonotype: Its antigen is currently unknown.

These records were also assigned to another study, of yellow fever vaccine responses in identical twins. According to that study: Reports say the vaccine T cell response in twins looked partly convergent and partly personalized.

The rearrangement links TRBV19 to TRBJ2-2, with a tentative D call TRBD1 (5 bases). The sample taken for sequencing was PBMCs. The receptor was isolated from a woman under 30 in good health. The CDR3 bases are TGTGCCAGTAGTCGCCCGACAGATAGGAAAAACACCGGGGAGCTGTTTTTT. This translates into CASSRPTDRKNTGELFF.